The rows below give T cell receptor beta chains drawn from one sample of a study of beta chain features in type 1 diabetes. Here immunoSEQ multiplex PCR was the method, and the copy in TCRdb shows in-frame clones only, minus some. The sample carries about 350,000 clones, less than 20% recorded once. The sequenced sample was naive CD4+ T cells from blood. All receptors come from a woman under 30 in good health. Each CDR3 is given with its conserved first and last residue. A D gene is named only where the DNA matches it firmly. Expanded clones get a size class; other rows say once, few or many, or leave the size out.

J gene,V gene,clone size,D gene,CDR3 protein,CDR3 DNA
TRBJ2-3,TRBV5-6,NA,NA,CASRSLDTQYF,TGTGCCAGCAGATCTCTGGATACGCAGTATTTT
TRBJ2-5,TRBV5-4,few,TRBD2,CASSLAGLASQTQYF,TGTGCCAGCAGCTTAGCCGGACTAGCGAGTCAGACCCAGTACTTC
TRBJ2-5,TRBV5-1,few,TRBD2,CASSLGLAGGQETQYF,TGCGCCAGCAGCTTGGGGCTAGCGGGGGGCCAAGAGACCCAGTACTTC
TRBJ2-5,TRBV29-1,NA,NA,CSVEPQGYTQETQYF,TGCAGCGTTGAACCCCAGGGTTATACCCAAGAGACCCAGTACTTC
TRBJ2-5,TRBV6-6,few,NA,CASSSGDGGTQYF,TGTGCCAGCAGTTCTGGAGATGGAGGGACCCAGTACTTC
TRBJ1-2,TRBV2,NA,NA,CASSVAGTNYGYTF,TGTGCCAGCAGTGTGGCAGGAACTAACTATGGCTACACCTTC
TRBJ1-2,TRBV11-2,NA,TRBD1,CASSLVGTGHGYTF,TGTGCCAGCAGCTTAGTCGGGACAGGCCATGGCTACACCTTC
TRBJ2-5,TRBV5-1,NA,NA,CASSSQDQETQYF,TGCGCCAGCAGCTCACAGGATCAAGAGACCCAGTACTTC
TRBJ2-3,TRBV30,NA,NA,CAWSLPAGGRTDTQYF,TGTGCCTGGAGCCTCCCCGCCGGGGGTAGAACAGATACGCAGTATTTT
TRBJ2-1,TRBV30,NA,TRBD2,CACSLAGGPYEQFF,TGTGCCTGTTCCCTAGCGGGAGGGCCCTATGAGCAGTTCTTC
TRBJ1-2,TRBV5-1,NA,NA,CASSLAAGGDYGYTF,TGCGCCAGCAGCTTGGCCGCAGGTGGTGACTATGGCTACACCTTC
TRBJ1-3,TRBV7-2,NA,NA,CASSPGGSGNTIYF,TGTGCCAGCAGCCCGGGGGGATCTGGAAACACCATATATTTT
TRBJ2-5,TRBV7-8,NA,TRBD1,CASSLDRGYQETQYF,TGTGCCAGCAGCCTGGACAGGGGGTACCAAGAGACCCAGTACTTC
TRBJ2-7,TRBV11-2,NA,NA,CASSPLGGYEQYF,TGTGCCAGCAGCCCCCTCGGGGGCTACGAGCAGTACTTC
TRBJ2-7,TRBV28,few,NA,CASSFRLGYEQYF,TGTGCCAGCAGTTTTAGGCTCGGGTACGAGCAGTACTTC
TRBJ2-5,TRBV5-1,NA,NA,CASSSAGVQETQYF,TGCGCCAGCAGCTCCGCGGGCGTTCAGGAGACCCAGTACTTC
TRBJ2-1,TRBV9,once,TRBD2,CASSRLAGHNEQFF,TGTGCCAGCAGCCGACTAGCGGGACACAATGAGCAGTTCTTC
TRBJ2-4,TRBV7-2,NA,NA,CASSPTTGSGMNIQYF,TGTGCCAGCAGCCCCACCACCGGGAGTGGAATGAACATTCAGTACTTC
TRBJ2-5,TRBV18,NA,TRBD2,CASSPPGLNQETQYF,TGTGCCAGCTCACCACCGGGACTAAATCAAGAGACCCAGTACTTC
TRBJ2-1,TRBV20-1,few,NA,CSARIRNEQFF,TGCAGTGCTAGAATCCGCAATGAGCAGTTCTTC
TRBJ2-1,TRBV5-1,NA,NA,CASRAPSGNEQFF,TGCGCCAGCCGCGCACCCTCGGGGAATGAGCAGTTCTTC
TRBJ1-2,TRBV7-2,few,NA,CASSLGTHTYGYTF,TGTGCCAGCAGCTTGGGGACACATACATATGGCTACACCTTC
TRBJ2-2,TRBV2,NA,NA,CASSWQNGELFF,TGTGCCAGCAGCTGGCAGAACGGGGAGCTGTTTTTT
TRBJ2-1,TRBV9,few,NA,CASSVGRTPDEQFF,TGTGCCAGCAGCGTAGGTCGTACCCCGGATGAGCAGTTCTTC
TRBJ2-3,TRBV19,NA,TRBD1,CASSRDRADTQYF,TGTGCCAGTTCGAGGGACAGGGCAGATACGCAGTATTTT
TRBJ2-1,TRBV7-3,few,NA,CATSTGSGNEQFF,TGTGCCACCTCAACAGGATCTGGGAATGAGCAGTTCTTC
TRBJ2-6,TRBV27,NA,TRBD1,CASSYTTGSHPGGANVLTF,TGTGCCAGCAGTTATACGACAGGGTCGCATCCGGGAGGGGCCAACGTCCTGACTTTC
TRBJ1-2,TRBV30,once,NA,CAWSVLPNYGYTF,TGTGCCTGGAGTGTACTTCCAAACTATGGCTACACCTTC
TRBJ2-5,TRBV19,NA,NA,CASSMRADGYRETQYF,TGTGCCAGTAGTATGCGGGCCGACGGCTATAGGGAGACCCAGTACTTC
TRBJ2-6,TRBV4-2,NA,TRBD1,CASTTGVGANVLTF,TGTGCCAGCACCACAGGGGTAGGGGCCAACGTCCTGACTTTC
TRBJ2-1,TRBV18,few,NA,CASSPPSGDSSYNEQFF,TGTGCCAGCTCACCACCGTCGGGGGACAGCTCCTACAATGAGCAGTTCTTC
TRBJ2-7,TRBV7-2,NA,NA,CASSPVGSRLSSSYEQYF,TGTGCCAGCAGCCCCGTCGGGTCAAGGTTATCTAGCTCCTACGAGCAGTACTTC
TRBJ1-2,TRBV30,few,NA,CAWSPRLGYTF,TGTGCCTGGAGCCCCAGGCTTGGCTACACCTTC
TRBJ2-7,TRBV9,NA,TRBD2,CASSVEASGPYEQYF,TGTGCCAGCAGCGTAGAGGCTAGCGGACCCTACGAGCAGTACTTC
TRBJ2-5,TRBV25-1,NA,NA,CASSEYYSSAKETQYF,TGTGCCAGCAGTGAATACTACTCTAGCGCGAAAGAGACCCAGTACTTC
TRBJ1-5,TRBV7-2,few,NA,CASSSLSSSSYSNQPQHF,TGTGCCAGCAGCTCCCTCTCCTCTTCCTCCTATAGCAATCAGCCCCAGCATTTT
TRBJ2-3,TRBV7-2,NA,TRBD1,CASRRGTGSTDTQYF,TGTGCCAGCAGGAGAGGGACAGGGAGCACAGATACGCAGTATTTT
TRBJ2-7,TRBV6-1,few,NA,CAGGTVDEQYF,TGTGCCGGAGGGACGGTGGACGAGCAGTACTTC
TRBJ2-7,TRBV5-1,few,TRBD1,CASSLDTGGHYEQYF,TGCGCCAGCAGCTTGGATACAGGGGGGCACTACGAGCAGTACTTC
TRBJ1-1,TRBV30,once,NA,CAWSVRGGEAFF,TGTGCCTGGAGTGTCCGGGGGGGTGAAGCTTTCTTT
TRBJ1-2,TRBV9,few,NA,CASSGSTAYGYGYTF,TGTGCCAGCAGCGGATCGACAGCCTACGGCTATGGCTACACCTTC
TRBJ1-5,TRBV6-6,NA,NA,CASSYRGREQPQHF,TGTGCCAGCAGTTACCGGGGTCGGGAGCAGCCCCAGCATTTT